The 28 T cell receptor beta chains below were found in one sample sequenced in a study of OX40 agonist ivuxolimab in advanced cancers. Assay: immunoSEQ multiplex PCR; the TCRdb copy retains only in-frame clones and omits some. The table lists around 100,000 clones, less than 95% of them singletons. The sequences come from CD4+ or CD8+ T cells sorted from blood, collected in a trial of the OX40 agonist ivuxolimab. Every receptor here comes from an adult with an advanced solid tumor such as melanoma, head and neck, liver or kidney cancer.

This chain uses TRBV14 with TRBJ2-7, with D perhaps matching TRBD2 (5 bases). Germline CDR1 is SGHDN and CDR2 is FVKESK. CDR3 length equals 14 residues. With 4 bases removed from V and 3 bases from J, the gap between germline ends came to 13 bases. CDR3 nucleotides: TGTGCCAGCAGCCGGAACCGGAGGCTCTACGAGCAGTACTTC. This sequence encodes CASSRNRRLYEQYF.

The chain uses TRBV9 and TRBJ1-4; weak D call: TRBD1 (6 bases). Germline V CDR1 and CDR2: SGDLS, YYNGEE. CDR3 length: 17 residues. The V gene lost 4 bases and the J gene lost 6 bases, with 22 bases spanning the gap. In DNA, the CDR3 is TGTGCCAGCAGCCCAAGACGGGGTTCGACAGGTGATGAAAAACTGTTTTTT. Its translation is CASSPRRGSTGDEKLFF.

The chain employs TRBV30 and TRBJ1-3; D is ambiguous. CDR1 and CDR2 (germline): GTSNPN, SVGIG (reference sequence). The CDR3 runs 16 residues. V lost 2 bases to trimming and J lost 0 bases, with 14 bases between them. CDR3 in DNA: TGTGCCTGGAGTCCCACAAAACTGAGCTCTGGAAACACCATATATTTT. The encoded protein is CAWSPTKLSSGNTIYF.

This clone occurred a few times. The chain carries TRBV19 and TRBJ2-3; 10 bases match TRBD2. Per germline, CDR1 LNHDA and CDR2 SQIVND (reference sequence). This CDR3 has 14 residues. V trimming: 5 bases; J trimming: 4 bases; junction bases outside the gene matches: 3. Here the CDR3 DNA reads TGTGCCAGTAGTGCTAGCGGGAGCTCAGATACGCAGTATTTT. Amino acid sequence: CASSASGSSDTQYF.

This chain uses TRBV11-3 with TRBJ2-2; no clear D gene. The ends were cut back, 3 bases at V and 4 bases at J, with 9 bases in the middle. Germline assignment: CDR1 SGHNT and CDR2 YENEEA. The CDR3 is 14 amino acids. CDR3 sequence (DNA): TGTGCCAGCAGCTTGGATTTCCTCACCGGGGAGCTGTTTTTT. This sequence encodes CASSLDFLTGELFF. Full variable domain (remainder filled in from reference TRBV11-3 and TRBJ2-2): EAGVVQSPRYKIIEKKQPVAFWCNPISGHNTLYWYLQNLGQGPELLIRYENEEAVDDSQLPKDRFSAERLKGVDSTLKIQPAELGDSAVYLCASSLDFLTGELFFGEGSRLTVL.

This clone has more than one count but fewer than ten. The gene calls are TRBV10-3 and TRBJ1-2; 7 nucleotides match TRBD1. The CDR3 has 14 residues. V shed 3 bases, J shed 4 bases, and the junction held 5 bases outside the gene matches. The V gene's germline CDR1 is ENHRY and CDR2 SYGVKD. The CDR3 here is CAISEDRDSYGYTF. The CDR3, as DNA: TGTGCCATCAGTGAAGACCGGGACAGCTATGGCTACACCTTC.

The chain joins TRBV7-2 to TRBJ2-1, with a possible D match to TRBD2 (6 bases). CDR3 length: 16 residues. Germline V lookup: CDR1 SGHTA, CDR2 FQGNSA. V shed 1 base and J shed 3 bases, with 13 bases lying between them. The DNA for the CDR3 is TGTGCCAGCAGCTTAGGTGCGCTAGCGCTCTACAATGAGCAGTTCTTC. It codes for CASSLGALALYNEQFF.

The V gene is TRBV5-6, the J gene TRBJ1-3; possibly TRBD1 for D (5 bases). Germline CDR1 is SGHDT and CDR2 is YYEEEE. CDR3 length: 14 amino acids. Trimming pared 5 bases from V and 3 bases from J, leaving 12 bases between. In nucleotides, the CDR3 is TGTGCCAGCAGTTTTGCCAGGGTTGGAAACACCATATATTTT. This encodes CASSFARVGNTIYF.

The V gene is TRBV27, the J gene TRBJ1-1; D not certain. Germline CDR1 reads MNHEY; CDR2 reads SMNVEV (reference sequence). With 3 bases removed from V and 0 bases from J, the gap between germline ends came to 8 bases. The length of the CDR3 is 14 residues. CDR3 region: CASSFSSMNTEAFF. DNA for the CDR3: TGTGCCAGCAGTTTTTCGAGTATGAACACTGAAGCTTTCTTT.

This clone turned up a few times. The rearrangement uses TRBV7-9 and TRBJ1-4; no reliable D call. Germline V gene sequence: CDR1 SEHNR, CDR2 FQNEAQ (reference sequence). This CDR3 spans 11 amino acids. Trimming removed 3 bases at V and 7 bases at J, with 3 bases between. The CDR3 region is CASSLVEKLFF. The CDR3 DNA reads TGTGCCAGCAGCTTGGTTGAAAAACTGTTTTTT.

The chain joins TRBV11-2 to TRBJ2-1; 12 positions agree with TRBD1. CDR1 and CDR2 (germline): SGHAT, FQNNGV. The CDR3 spans 13 residues. Trimming took 4 bases from V and 11 from J; bases not matched to a gene: 3. Here the CDR3 reads CASSSGQGAKQFF. CDR3 bases: TGTGCCAGCAGCTCGGGACAGGGGGCGAAGCAGTTCTTC.

This chain joins TRBV28 and TRBJ1-1; a weak D match, TRBD1 (5 bases). Germline V gene lookup returns CDR1 MDHEN and CDR2 SYDVKM. Trimming shortened V by 2 bases and J by 4 bases, and 8 bases separated the two germline ends. This CDR3 contains 13 residues. CDR3 loop: CASSLPGVTEAFF. The CDR3 nucleotides read TGTGCCAGCAGTTTACCGGGGGTCACTGAAGCTTTCTTT.

The chain combines TRBV5-5 with TRBJ2-7; D is undetermined. There are 13 residues in the CDR3. CDR1 and CDR2 (germline): SGHKS, YYEKEE (reference sequence). V dropped 0 bases and J dropped 0 bases, with 4 bases sitting between them. CDR3: CASSLVASYEQYF. DNA for the CDR3: TGTGCCAGCAGCTTGGTAGCCTCCTACGAGCAGTACTTC.

The chain links TRBV29-1 to TRBJ2-3; D tentatively reads TRBD1 or TRBD2 (6 bases each). The CDR3 is 12 residues long. The germline V and J ends were trimmed by 7 bases and 4 bases, with 12 bases remaining between them. From germline, CDR1 is SQVTM and CDR2 ANQGSEA. CDR3 DNA sequence: TGCAGCGCTTTGAGGGGGGCAGATACGCAGTATTTT. Its translation is CSALRGADTQYF.

This clone has only one observation. V usage is TRBV27 and J usage is TRBJ2-3, with 10 nucleotides matching TRBD2. The trim removed 3 bases at V and 5 bases at J, leaving 2 bases unmatched. The germline CDR1 and CDR2 sequences are MNHEY and SMNVEV (reference sequence). The CDR3 runs to 14 residues. The CDR3 region is CASSFASGRDTQYF. The CDR3 DNA reads TGTGCCAGCAGTTTTGCTAGCGGGAGAGATACGCAGTATTTT.

The V call is TRBV30, the J call TRBJ2-1; tentatively, D is TRBD1 or TRBD2 (5 bases each). Trimming stripped 4 bases from V and 2 bases from J, with 15 bases between. The CDR3 length is 15 residues. Germline CDR1 GTSNPN, CDR2 SVGIG (reference sequence). The CDR3: CAWKGLGSAYNEQFF. The CDR3 DNA reads TGTGCCTGGAAGGGGTTGGGGAGTGCCTACAATGAGCAGTTCTTC.

This sequence joins TRBV30 and TRBJ1-6; D gene uncertain. This CDR3 contains 14 residues. Germline-derived CDR1 and CDR2 are GTSNPN and SVGIG (reference sequence). V shed 3 bases and J shed 9 bases, with 15 bases lying between them. CDR3 nucleotide sequence: TGTGCCTGGAGAGGGCTTCGTACGGGTTCACCCCTCCACTTT. It specifies CAWRGLRTGSPLHF.

The rearrangement uses TRBV7-2 and TRBJ1-4, with 8 bases lining up with TRBD1. CDR1 and CDR2 (germline): SGHTA, FQGNSA. The CDR3 runs to 14 residues. Germline trimming cut 6 bases from V and 5 bases from J; bases unmatched to any gene: 5. The CDR3 spells CASRTGTGNEKLFF. CDR3 coding DNA: TGTGCCAGCAGAACCGGGACAGGCAATGAAAAACTGTTTTTT.

The genes are TRBV7-8 and TRBJ1-5, with 8 bases identical to TRBD1. This CDR3 contains 18 residues. From germline, CDR1 is SGHVS and CDR2 FQNEAQ. Trimming took 4 bases from V and 0 from J; bases not matched to a gene: 11. The CDR3 reads CASSSQGASYSSNQPQHF. CDR3 nucleotides: TGTGCCAGCAGCTCCCAGGGGGCGTCTTACAGTAGCAATCAGCCCCAGCATTTT.

The chain links TRBV28 to TRBJ1-1; D gene ambiguous. Per the germline V gene, CDR1 is MDHEN and CDR2 is SYDVKM. The ends were cut back, 8 bases at V and 3 bases at J, with 13 bases in the middle. The CDR3 extends over 13 amino acids. In DNA form, the CDR3 reads TGTGCCAGCTTGACGACCCCGGACACTGAAGCTTTCTTT. Its translation is CASLTTPDTEAFF.

As regards this clone: At one end, the junction sequence differs from germline, possibly due to a read error. CDR3 nucleotides: TGTGCCAGCGGTGACAGCATACAAGAGACCCAGTACTTC. Translation gives CASGDSIQETQYF. This rearrangement joins TRBV6-1 to TRBJ2-5; D possibly corresponds to TRBD1 (5 bases). The CDR3 runs to 13 residues. The germline V gene encodes CDR1 MNHNS and CDR2 SASEGT.

This clone was seen only once. The chain is built from TRBV18 and TRBJ2-5; no definite D call. The CDR3 extends over 14 amino acids. Trimming took off 6 bases at V and 1 base at J, with 12 bases between the two ends. CDR1 is KGHSH and CDR2 is LQKENI in the germline V gene. The CDR3 bases are TGTGCCAGCTCCCCAGGTTGGGGCCAAGAGACCCAGTACTTC. Protein sequence: CASSPGWGQETQYF.

The V gene is TRBV5-6, the J gene TRBJ2-7; weak D call: TRBD2 (6 bases). The V gene's germline CDR1 is SGHDT and CDR2 YYEEEE. The CDR3 has 18 amino acids. V was clipped by 2 bases and J by 2 bases, with 23 bases between them. The CDR3 bases are TGTGCCAGCAGCTTTACAGCGGGCCACCCCAATATACCCTACGAGCAGTACTTC. Translating gives CASSFTAGHPNIPYEQYF.

This clone was counted once. The chain employs TRBV11-3 and TRBJ2-1, with 8 bases fitting TRBD2. V shed 5 bases and J 9 bases; nucleotides not matched to a gene: 3. The length of the CDR3 is 12 residues. Germline V CDR1 and CDR2: SGHNT, YENEEA. The CDR3 sequence: CASSSGRGEQFF. The CDR3 region has the DNA TGTGCCAGCAGCAGCGGGAGAGGTGAGCAGTTCTTC.

The J gene is TRBJ2-5, the V gene TRBV2, with D uncertain. V lost 3 bases to trimming and J lost 5 bases, with 4 bases between them. The CDR3 totals 11 residues. CDR1 is SNHLY and CDR2 is FYNNEI in the germline V gene. The CDR3 DNA reads as TGTGCCAGCAGTGATCACGAGACCCAGTACTTC. It specifies CASSDHETQYF.

The rearrangement links TRBV7-9 to TRBJ1-6; 7 positions agree with TRBD1. V shed 7 bases, J shed 7 bases, and the junction held 10 bases outside the gene matches. This CDR3 contains 15 residues. CDR1 and CDR2 from the germline V gene are SEHNR and FQNEAQ (reference sequence). CDR3 sequence (DNA): TGTGCCAGCACCCCCTTAGGGACAGAAAATTCACCCCTCCACTTT. Its protein product is CASTPLGTENSPLHF. Complete variable domain (other parts from reference TRBV7-9 and TRBJ1-6): DTGVSQNPRHKITKRGQNVTFRCDPISEHNRLYWYRQTLGQGPEFLTYFQNEAQLEKSRLLSDRFSAERPKGSFSTLEIQRTEQGDSAMYLCASTPLGTENSPLHFGNGTRLTVT.

This rearrangement joins TRBV7-9 to TRBJ1-3, with a tentative D call TRBD1 (5 bases). V shed 4 bases and J shed 11 bases, with 15 bases lying between them. The germline V gene encodes CDR1 SEHNR and CDR2 FQNEAQ (reference sequence). The CDR3 runs to 13 residues. CDR3 protein: CASSSGTTYSIYF. The CDR3 DNA follows: TGTGCCAGCAGCTCCGGGACCACGTATTCCATATATTTT.

The rearrangement uses TRBV7-3 and TRBJ2-7, with D possibly being TRBD1 (5 bases). CDR1 is SGHTA and CDR2 is FQGTGA in the germline V gene. The CDR3 is 13 amino acids. Trimming removed 5 bases from V and 5 bases from J, with 13 bases in between. For the CDR3, the DNA is TGTGCCAGCAGCCTACAGGTAGGACACGAGCAGTACTTC. Amino acids: CASSLQVGHEQYF.